The rows below give T cell receptor beta chains drawn from one sample of a study of T cell responses to AZD1222 COVID-19 vaccine. The repertoire was sequenced with immunoSEQ multiplex PCR; TCRdb's copy has only in-frame clones and lacks some. This table has about 160,000 clones, around 93% appearing once. Source: peripheral blood, taken on day 0 of AZD1222 vaccination. The receptors come from an adult in good health. Both conserved end residues are part of each CDR3. The order of the fields is V gene, J gene, D gene, clone size, CDR3 protein, CDR3 DNA. D genes are given only for firm matches. Not all rows give a size; the values are once, few, many and, for expanded clones, a class.

TRBV9	TRBJ1-2	NA	NA	CASSVGGASNYGYTF	TGTGCCAGCAGCGTAGGGGGCGCCTCTAACTATGGCTACACCTTC
TRBV28	TRBJ2-4	NA	NA	CASSSGRPGGKNIQYF	TGTGCCAGCAGTTCAGGTCGGCCGGGTGGCAAAAACATTCAGTACTTC
TRBV2	TRBJ1-2	NA	NA	CASSDSRGYTF	TGTGCCAGCAGTGATTCGCGCGGCTACACCTTC
TRBV6-4	TRBJ2-3	NA	NA	CASSDSRGTTDTQYF	TGTGCCAGCAGTGACTCGCGAGGCACCACAGATACGCAGTATTTT
TRBV4-1	TRBJ2-7	NA	NA	CASSPGTGTYEQYF	TGCGCCAGCAGCCCCGGGACGGGGACCTACGAGCAGTACTTC
TRBV6-1	TRBJ1-5	NA	NA	CASSEEGLRNQPQHF	TGTGCCAGCAGTGAAGAAGGTCTCAGAAATCAGCCCCAGCATTTT
TRBV10-2	TRBJ1-5	NA	NA	CASSHSENQPQHF	TGCGCCAGCAGTCATAGCGAAAATCAGCCCCAGCATTTT
TRBV20-1	TRBJ1-2	NA	NA	CSARSLGGYTF	TGCAGTGCTAGATCCCTGGGGGGCTACACCTTC
TRBV5-5	TRBJ1-1	NA	NA	CASSLVFGTGAFF	TGTGCCAGCAGCTTGGTGTTCGGAACGGGGGCTTTCTTT
TRBV28	TRBJ1-2	NA	NA	CASNNRVVGGYTF	TGTGCCAGCAACAACAGGGTGGTGGGTGGCTACACCTTC
TRBV30	TRBJ2-3	NA	NA	CAWSMVNPTDTQYF	TGTGCCTGGAGCATGGTAAACCCAACAGATACGCAGTATTTT
TRBV28	TRBJ2-7	NA	NA	CASSSRANLRYEQYF	TGTGCCAGCAGTTCTAGGGCAAACCTCCGGTACGAGCAGTACTTC
TRBV29-1	TRBJ2-2	NA	NA	CSVVGTGELFF	TGCAGCGTTGTTGGTACCGGGGAGCTGTTTTTT
TRBV6-1	TRBJ2-5	TRBD2	NA	CASSEPGRDETQYF	TGTGCCAGCAGTGAACCTGGGAGGGACGAGACCCAGTACTTC
TRBV13	TRBJ1-3	NA	NA	CASTQGLPFSGNTIYF	TGTGCCAGCACCCAGGGACTCCCCTTCTCTGGAAACACCATATATTTT
TRBV2	TRBJ1-4	NA	once	CASMDLLPEKLFF	TGTGCCAGCATGGACCTCCTCCCTGAAAAACTGTTTTTT
TRBV13	TRBJ2-7	TRBD2	NA	CASSSKPLSGGISYEQYF	TGTGCCAGCAGCTCAAAGCCCCTGAGCGGGGGGATATCCTACGAGCAGTACTTC
TRBV4-3	TRBJ2-1	TRBD2	NA	CASSQEWRGGNEQFF	TGCGCCAGCAGCCAAGAATGGCGGGGGGGCAATGAGCAGTTCTTC
TRBV27	TRBJ2-7	TRBD2	NA	CASSLIGLAGEDEQYF	TGTGCCAGCAGTTTAATAGGGCTAGCGGGAGAGGACGAGCAGTACTTC
TRBV2	TRBJ2-1	TRBD2	NA	CASIGTSGDNEQFF	TGTGCCAGCATCGGGACTAGCGGGGACAATGAGCAGTTCTTC
TRBV7-2	TRBJ1-1	NA	NA	CASSLVLGFNTEAFF	TGTGCCAGCAGCTTAGTACTTGGGTTCAACACTGAAGCTTTCTTT
TRBV12-5	TRBJ1-4	NA	NA	CASGLVCVDEKLFF	TGTGCTAGTGGTTTGGTATGTGTGGATGAAAAACTGTTTTTT
TRBV3-1/TRBV3-2	TRBJ2-3	NA	NA	CASSPQRIKTDTQYF	TGTGCCAGCAGCCCCCAGAGGATAAAGACAGATACGCAGTATTTT
TRBV10-3	TRBJ1-5	NA	NA	CAESGRGADNQPQHF	TGTGCCGAATCAGGCAGGGGCGCGGATAATCAGCCCCAGCATTTT
TRBV27	TRBJ1-1	NA	NA	CASSSGTEEMNTEAFF	TGTGCCAGCAGCTCCGGGACGGAGGAAATGAACACTGAAGCTTTCTTT
TRBV10-3	TRBJ2-7	NA	NA	CAISYNPPNEQYF	TGTGCCATCAGTTATAATCCACCGAACGAGCAGTACTTC
TRBV24-1	TRBJ2-2	TRBD2	NA	CATSDLRGRAGELFF	TGTGCCACCAGTGATTTGAGAGGGAGGGCCGGGGAGCTGTTTTTT
TRBV12-5	TRBJ2-3	TRBD2	NA	CASGQPTSGASTDTQYF	TGTGCTAGTGGTCAACCCACTAGCGGGGCCAGCACAGATACGCAGTATTTT
TRBV5-4	TRBJ1-2	NA	NA	CASSLDRVNYGYTF	TGTGCCAGCAGCTTGGACAGGGTGAACTATGGCTACACCTTC
TRBV9	TRBJ2-3	NA	NA	CASSVVETSTDTQYF	TGTGCCAGCAGCGTAGTTGAGACTAGCACAGATACGCAGTATTTT
TRBV9	TRBJ2-1	NA	once	CASSVAGNWQPRGRNEQFF	TGTGCCAGCAGCGTAGCTGGGAATTGGCAGCCCCGGGGGCGGAATGAGCAGTTCTTC
TRBV12-5	TRBJ1-2	NA	few	CASGLDVLGYGYTF	TGTGCTAGTGGTTTGGATGTCTTGGGCTATGGCTACACCTTC
TRBV7-9	TRBJ1-1	NA	NA	CASSLTQGNTEAFF	TGTGCCAGCAGCTTAACGCAGGGGAACACTGAAGCTTTCTTT
TRBV6-2/TRBV6-3	TRBJ2-7	TRBD2	NA	CASSYVGRVYEQYF	TGTGCCAGCAGTTACGTCGGGAGGGTCTACGAGCAGTACTTC
TRBV7-2	TRBJ1-4	NA	NA	CASSLSGTRRRVSEKLFF	TGTGCCAGCAGCTTAAGCGGGACACGGCGGAGGGTTAGTGAAAAACTGTTTTTT
TRBV28	TRBJ2-1	NA	NA	CASTRRYDEQFF	TGTGCCAGCACCCGCAGGTACGATGAGCAGTTCTTC
TRBV7-2	TRBJ2-7	NA	NA	CASSLVGGLPTYEQYF	TGTGCCAGCAGCTTAGTAGGGGGGCTTCCCACCTACGAGCAGTACTTC
TRBV9	TRBJ2-1	NA	NA	CASSVEDFALTSYNEQFF	TGTGCCAGCAGCGTAGAGGACTTTGCCCTTACTTCCTACAATGAGCAGTTCTTC
TRBV6-2/TRBV6-3	TRBJ2-7	TRBD2	once	CASSNGAVAGNF	TGTGCCAGCAGTAACGGCGCGGTAGCGGGGAACTTC
TRBV9	TRBJ2-1	TRBD2	NA	CASSGTSGYNEQFF	TGTGCCAGCAGCGGGACTAGCGGATACAATGAGCAGTTCTTC
TRBV28	TRBJ1-1	NA	NA	CASSLSIQKNAFF	TGTGCCAGCAGTTTATCAATCCAGAAGAATGCTTTCTTT
TRBV30	TRBJ2-7	NA	NA	CAWSGQGIAGGSVYEQYF	TGTGCCTGGAGCGGACAGGGGATTGCGGGAGGCTCCGTCTACGAGCAGTACTTC
TRBV28	TRBJ1-1	NA	once	CASSLFGWVNTEAFF	TGTGCCAGCAGTTTATTTGGGTGGGTGAACACTGAAGCTTTCTTT